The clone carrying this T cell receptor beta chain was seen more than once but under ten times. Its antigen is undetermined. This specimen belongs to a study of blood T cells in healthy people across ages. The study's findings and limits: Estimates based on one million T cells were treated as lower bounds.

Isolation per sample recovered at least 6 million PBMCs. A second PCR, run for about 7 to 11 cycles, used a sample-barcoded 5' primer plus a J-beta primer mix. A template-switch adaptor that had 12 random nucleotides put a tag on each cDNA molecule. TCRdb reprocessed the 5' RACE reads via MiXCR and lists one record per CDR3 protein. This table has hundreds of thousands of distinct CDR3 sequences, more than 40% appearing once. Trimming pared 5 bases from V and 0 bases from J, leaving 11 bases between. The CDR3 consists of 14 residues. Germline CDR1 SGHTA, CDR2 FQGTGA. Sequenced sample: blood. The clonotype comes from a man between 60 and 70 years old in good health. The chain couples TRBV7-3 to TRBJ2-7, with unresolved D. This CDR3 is CASSPRQPSYEQYF. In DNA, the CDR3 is TGTGCCAGCAGCCCACGACAACCCTCCTACGAGCAGTACTTC.